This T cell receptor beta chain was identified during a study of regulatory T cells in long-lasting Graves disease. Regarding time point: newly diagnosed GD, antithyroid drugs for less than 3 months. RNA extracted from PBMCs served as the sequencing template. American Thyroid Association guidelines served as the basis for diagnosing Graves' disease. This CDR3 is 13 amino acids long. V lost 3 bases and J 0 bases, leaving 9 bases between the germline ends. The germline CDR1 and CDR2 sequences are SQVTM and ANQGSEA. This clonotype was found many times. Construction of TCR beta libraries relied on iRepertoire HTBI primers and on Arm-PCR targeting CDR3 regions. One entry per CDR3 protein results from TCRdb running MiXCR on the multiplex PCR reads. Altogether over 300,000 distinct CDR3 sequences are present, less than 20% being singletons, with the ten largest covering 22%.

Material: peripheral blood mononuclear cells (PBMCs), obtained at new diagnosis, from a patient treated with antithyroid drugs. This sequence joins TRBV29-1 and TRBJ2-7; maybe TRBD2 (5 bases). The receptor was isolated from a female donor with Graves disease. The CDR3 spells CSVESGNSYEQYF. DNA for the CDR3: TGCAGCGTTGAGTCCGGGAACTCCTACGAGCAGTACTTC.